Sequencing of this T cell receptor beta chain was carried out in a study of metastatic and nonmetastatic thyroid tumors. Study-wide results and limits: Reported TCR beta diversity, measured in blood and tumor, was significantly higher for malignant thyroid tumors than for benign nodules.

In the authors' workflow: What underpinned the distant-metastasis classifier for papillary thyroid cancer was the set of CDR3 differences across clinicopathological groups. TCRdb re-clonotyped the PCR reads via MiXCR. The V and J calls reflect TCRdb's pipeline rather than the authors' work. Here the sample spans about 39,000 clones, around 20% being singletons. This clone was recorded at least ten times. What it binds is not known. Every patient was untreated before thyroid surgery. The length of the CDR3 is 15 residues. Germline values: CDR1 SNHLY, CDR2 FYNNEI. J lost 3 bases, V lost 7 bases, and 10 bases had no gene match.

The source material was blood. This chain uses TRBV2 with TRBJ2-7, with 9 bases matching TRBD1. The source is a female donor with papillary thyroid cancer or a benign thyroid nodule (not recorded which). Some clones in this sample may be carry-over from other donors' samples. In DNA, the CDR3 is TGTGCCAGCACCTCCCTTCCGGGACAGGGCTACGAGCAGTACTTC. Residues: CASTSLPGQGYEQYF.